The TCR beta chain described here comes from a study of T cell repertoires in cytomegalovirus infection. About the study: Researchers turned to recently identified HLA-C-restricted CMV epitopes as well as well-studied HLA-B-restricted ones.

Via MiXCR, TCRdb re-called the reads, giving one row per CDR3 protein. Found here are around 200,000 distinct CDR3 sequences, approximately 38% of them singletons; the top ten hold approximately 59%. Germline assignment: CDR1 LGHDT and CDR2 YNNKEL (reference sequence). Trimming removed 0 bases at V and 0 bases at J, with 14 bases between. This CDR3 spans 17 amino acids. General study findings and limits: Of the TCR beta families, the public ones yielded a cumulative frequency that identified carriers of CMV plus the relevant HLA.

For this clonotype: The antigen is not known.

The gene calls are TRBV3-1 and TRBJ2-5; D ambiguous. This specimen was CD8+ T cells from cultured PBMCs, taken from culture after CMV antigen stimulation. This TCR was recovered from a human donor in good health (CMV status not recorded). Some clones in this sample may be carry-over from other donors' samples. CDR3 loop: CASSQDAWVAYQETQYF. CDR3 coding DNA: TGTGCCAGCAGCCAAGACGCCTGGGTCGCTTACCAAGAGACCCAGTACTTC.